Each of the 16 T cell receptor beta chains below was sequenced from the same sample in a study of human CD4 T cells and Enterobacteriaceae (dated by TCRdb to the early 2020s). The library was produced with the immunoSEQ multiplex PCR assay. TCRdb took this table from immuneACCESS and kept in-frame rearrangements with V and J called. Such tables lack part of the clones; where checked against another copy, unresolved V genes explain under half of the gap, and the rest is unexplained. Within this sample are about 27,000 clones, with roughly 80% of them counted one time only. The biggest ten clones account for over 0.9% of the sample. Memory CD4+ T cells were FACS-sorted on a FACSAria III to over 95% purity as all CD4+ cells other than CD45RA+CCR7+CD95- naive cells. Sequencing used memory CD4+ T cells from blood. The cell subset or site label, read with the paper, signifies: total memory CD4 T cells sorted directly ex vivo, unstimulated. The receptors originated from a human donor in good health.

The genes are TRBV11-3 and TRBJ2-6; the D is unclear. The CDR3 totals 15 residues. Trimming left V 3 bases short and J 4 bases short, with 10 bases between. CDR1 and CDR2 (germline): SGHNT, YENEEA. CDR3 loop: CASSFSGLGANVLTF. Written as DNA, the CDR3 is TGTGCCAGCAGCTTTAGTGGGTTGGGGGCCAACGTCCTGACTTTC. Full variable domain (missing parts from reference TRBV11-3 and TRBJ2-6): EAGVVQSPRYKIIEKKQPVAFWCNPISGHNTLYWYLQNLGQGPELLIRYENEEAVDDSQLPKDRFSAERLKGVDSTLKIQPAELGDSAVYLCASSFSGLGANVLTFGAGSRLTVL.

The chain recombines TRBV5-1 with TRBJ2-2, with TRBD1 matching over 9 bases. Per the germline V gene, CDR1 is SGHRS and CDR2 is YFSETQ. The V segment lost 3 bases and the J segment 3 bases; nucleotides outside the gene matches: 0. The CDR3 is 14 amino acids. The CDR3 nucleotides read TGCGCCAGCAGCTGGACAGGGGACACCGGGGAGCTGTTTTTT. Translated, it gives CASSWTGDTGELFF.

The chain links TRBV30 to TRBJ2-1; TRBD1 is a possible D gene (6 bases). CDR1 and CDR2 from the germline V gene are GTSNPN and SVGIG (reference sequence). V was cut by 0 bases and J by 7 bases, with 7 bases left in between. The CDR3 has 12 amino acids. The CDR3 is CAWSVRGNEQFF. The CDR3 bases are TGTGCCTGGAGTGTAAGGGGGAATGAGCAGTTCTTC.

This sequence joins TRBV6-1 and TRBJ1-3, with TRBD1 matching over 8 bases. This CDR3 has 18 residues. V trimming: 2 bases; J trimming: 0 bases; junction bases outside the gene matches: 9. Germline CDR1 and CDR2: MNHNS and SASEGT. CDR3 coding DNA: TGTGCCAGCAGTGAATATGTCACAGGGGGAAACTCTGGAAACACCATATATTTT. It encodes CASSEYVTGGNSGNTIYF.

This chain links TRBV4-1 with TRBJ2-6; D ambiguous. Germline V gene sequence: CDR1 MGHRA, CDR2 YSYEKL. The ends were cut back, 4 bases at V and 4 bases at J, with 8 bases in the middle. The CDR3 runs to 14 residues. The CDR3 DNA reads as TGCGCCAGCAGCCCCCTGGGGGGGGCCAACGTCCTGACTTTC. Encoded protein: CASSPLGGANVLTF.

This clone was counted a few times. V usage is TRBV15 and J usage is TRBJ2-1, with TRBD2 matching 10 bases. The CDR3 covers 16 residues. Germline CDR1 and CDR2: LNHNV and YYDKDF (reference sequence). After removal of 0 bases from V and 8 bases from J, the junction contained 7 bases not matched to a gene. The CDR3 sequence: CATSRDRASGRDEQFF. In DNA form, the CDR3 reads TGTGCCACCAGCAGAGATCGTGCTAGCGGGAGAGATGAGCAGTTCTTC. Looking up the rest from reference TRBV15 and TRBJ2-1 gives the full variable domain: DAMVIQNPRYQVTQFGKPVTLSCSQTLNHNVMYWYQQKSSQAPKLLFHYYDKDFNNEADTPDNFQSRRPNTSFCFLDIRSPGLGDTAMYLCATSRDRASGRDEQFFGPGTRLTVL.

The genes are TRBV12-2 and TRBJ2-7; the table's D call, TRBD2, has no DNA check behind it. TRBV12-2 is designated a pseudogene. This CDR3 contains 15 residues. The CDR3 DNA follows: TGTGCAAGTCGTATATCGGGGTCCGAGCCCTACGAGCAGTACTTC. It yields the protein CASRISGSEPYEQYF.

The V gene is TRBV5-1, the J gene TRBJ2-5, with 12 bases that match TRBD2. Per germline, CDR1 SGHRS and CDR2 YFSETQ. With 4 bases clipped from V and 5 bases from J, the junction kept 9 bases outside the gene matches. This CDR3 has 16 residues. The CDR3 DNA reads TGCGCCAGCAGCCCACGGGGACTAGCGGGCTGGGAGACCCAGTACTTC. Protein: CASSPRGLAGWETQYF.

The J gene is TRBJ1-3, the V gene TRBV7-3; weak D call: TRBD1 (5 bases). The germline gives CDR1 SGHTA, CDR2 FQGTGA. V was pared by 5 bases and J by 3 bases, with 11 bases between. This CDR3 contains 14 residues. CDR3 sequence reads: CASSLQGGGNTIYF. The CDR3, as DNA: TGTGCCAGCAGCCTCCAGGGTGGTGGAAACACCATATATTTT.

The chain is built from TRBV29-1 and TRBJ1-1; tentative D call: TRBD1 (5 bases). V lost 1 base and J lost 8, with 17 bases in between. CDR3 size: 14 residues. CDR1 and CDR2 from the germline V gene are SQVTM and ANQGSEA. CDR3 DNA: TGCAGCGTTGAAGGGCTAGGGACCACTACGGAAGCTTTCTTT. Translating it yields CSVEGLGTTTEAFF. Using reference TRBV29-1 and TRBJ1-1 for the parts outside the CDR3, the full variable domain is SAVISQKPSRDICQRGTSLTIQCQVDSQVTMMFWYRQQPGQSLTLIATANQGSEATYESGFVIDKFPISRPNLTFSTLTVSNMSPEDSSIYLCSVEGLGTTTEAFFGQGTRLTVV.

The genes are TRBV12-2 and TRBJ1-3. TRBV12-2 is noted as a pseudogene. The CDR3 length is 19 residues. The CDR3 region has the DNA TGTGCAAGTCGCCCCCTTTGGAATAGGACGGTTTCCTCTGGAAACACCATATATTTT. This sequence encodes CASRPLWNRTVSSGNTIYF.

The chain joins TRBV4-1 to TRBJ2-3; D is unresolved. Germline CDR1 is MGHRA and CDR2 is YSYEKL. The CDR3 contains 14 residues. Trimming removed 0 bases from V and 6 bases from J, with 10 bases in between. The CDR3 here is CASSQDPRRDTQYF. CDR3 DNA: TGCGCCAGCAGCCAAGACCCTAGAAGGGATACGCAGTATTTT.

The J gene is TRBJ1-1, the V gene TRBV9; TRBD1 matches 7 bases. Germline CDR1 reads SGDLS; CDR2 reads YYNGEE. The CDR3 is 13 amino acids. The ends lost 5 bases at V and 0 bases at J; junction bases unmatched: 1. The CDR3 DNA reads TGTGCCAGCAGGGGACAGCTGAACACTGAAGCTTTCTTT. Its protein is CASRGQLNTEAFF.

The J gene is TRBJ2-3, the V gene TRBV19; the D call may be TRBD1 or TRBD2 (6 bases each). This CDR3 is 15 amino acids long. The germline V and J ends were trimmed by 6 bases and 1 base, with 14 bases remaining between them. Looked up from germline, CDR1 is LNHDA and CDR2 is SQIVND (reference sequence). CDR3 region: CASRKGGSGTDTQYF. CDR3 nucleotide sequence: TGTGCCAGTAGGAAAGGGGGGAGTGGCACAGATACGCAGTATTTT. Variable domain in full (rest from reference TRBV19 and TRBJ2-3): DGGITQSPKYLFRKEGQNVTLSCEQNLNHDAMYWYRQDPGQGLRLIYYSQIVNDFQKGDIAEGYSVSREKKESFPLTVTSAQKNPTAFYLCASRKGGSGTDTQYFGPGTRLTVL.

The V call is TRBV6-5, the J call TRBJ2-7; TRBD1 matches at 7 bases. This CDR3 spans 13 amino acids. V shed 7 bases, J shed 1 base, and the junction held 4 bases outside the gene matches. In germline, CDR1 is MNHEY, CDR2 SVGAGI. CDR3 nucleotides: TGTGCCAGCACCCAGGGGGAATCCTACGAGCAGTACTTC. Its translation: CASTQGESYEQYF.

This clone is labeled as medium-sized. The genes are TRBV5-4 and TRBJ1-1; TRBD1 agrees at 8 bases. After removal of 0 bases from V and 4 bases from J, the junction contained 5 bases not matched to a gene. The CDR3 is made up of 15 amino acids. Germline V CDR1 and CDR2: SGHNT, YYREEE (reference sequence). The CDR3 is CASSLAGQGGTEAFF. CDR3 DNA: TGTGCCAGCAGCTTGGCCGGACAGGGTGGCACTGAAGCTTTCTTT.